One sample yielded the 9 T cell receptor beta chains listed below, sequenced in a study of control samples from healthy donors and cancer patients. The method was immunoSEQ multiplex PCR; TCRdb's version includes in-frame clones alone and lacks a portion of them. The sample carries 120,000 to 150,000 clones, less than 90% recorded once. Sequencing was done on a sample of blood. The receptors stem from a woman in her 30s in good health.

This clone was seen only once. This chain connects TRBV6-6 to TRBJ2-3; 7 bases agree with TRBD2. CDR1 MNHNY and CDR2 SVGAGI come from the germline V gene (reference sequence). The CDR3 is made up of 16 amino acids. V lost 7 bases, J lost 0 bases, and 10 bases stayed unmatched. CDR3 amino acids: CASTPLAGSSTDTQYF. The CDR3 DNA follows: TGTGCCAGCACCCCCTTAGCGGGTTCTAGCACAGATACGCAGTATTTT.

The chain carries TRBV19 and TRBJ2-7; 13 bases align to TRBD2. CDR1 is LNHDA, CDR2 SQIVND, per germline (reference sequence). The length of the CDR3 is 15 residues. Unmatched junction bases numbered 5, after V lost 5 bases and J lost 4 bases. CDR3 protein: CASSSGLAGAYEQYF. As DNA, the CDR3 is TGTGCCAGTAGTTCCGGACTAGCGGGAGCTTACGAGCAGTACTTC.

The rearrangement uses TRBV12-2 and TRBJ2-5; TRBD2, the table's D call, was not compared with the DNA. TRBV12-2 is a pseudogene. The CDR3 extends over 19 amino acids. The CDR3: CASRPVGLAGGKPQETQYF. The CDR3 DNA sequence: TGTGCAAGTCGACCCGTCGGACTAGCGGGAGGAAAACCTCAAGAGACCCAGTACTTC.

This chain joins TRBV29-1 and TRBJ1-5; 8 bases line up with TRBD1. V trimming: 3 bases; J trimming: 6 bases; junction bases outside the gene matches: 4. In germline, CDR1 is SQVTM, CDR2 ANQGSEA. The CDR3 totals 13 residues. The CDR3 is CSVEDREGQPQHF. CDR3 DNA: TGCAGCGTTGAGGACAGGGAAGGTCAGCCCCAGCATTTT.

V and J are TRBV5-6 and TRBJ2-1; tentative D call: TRBD2 (5 bases). Germline V gene lookup returns CDR1 SGHDT and CDR2 YYEEEE. There are 12 residues in the CDR3. V gave up 1 base and J gave up 9 bases, with 8 bases separating them. The CDR3 nucleotides are TGTGCCAGCAGCTTGATTGCGGGTGAGCAGTTCTTC. Its protein is CASSLIAGEQFF.

The rearrangement uses TRBV18 and TRBJ2-5; TRBD2 might be the D (5 bases). With 3 bases removed from V and 0 bases from J, the gap between germline ends came to 5 bases. The CDR3 covers 13 residues. The germline V gene has CDR1 KGHSH and CDR2 LQKENI. This CDR3 is CASSPEDQETQYF. In DNA, the CDR3 is TGTGCCAGCTCACCGGAGGACCAAGAGACCCAGTACTTC.

This clone was seen just once. The CDR3 here is CAWSRDRGEKLFF. The CDR3 coding sequence is TGTGCCTGGAGCCGGGACCGAGGTGAAAAACTGTTTTTT. The V and J genes are TRBV30 and TRBJ1-4; TRBD1 might be the D (5 bases). Germline lookup yields CDR1 GTSNPN and CDR2 SVGIG (reference sequence). The CDR3 is 13 amino acids. Trimming stripped 3 bases from V and 7 bases from J, with 12 bases between.

The chain joins TRBV4-1 to TRBJ2-3, with D maybe TRBD2 (5 bases). V lost 0 bases to trimming and J lost 2 bases, with 12 bases between them. The CDR3 length is 16 residues. CDR1 and CDR2 from the germline V gene are MGHRA and YSYEKL. CDR3 in DNA: TGCGCCAGCAGCCAAGAACCAGCGGAGTACACAGATACGCAGTATTTT. Translation: CASSQEPAEYTDTQYF.

This chain uses TRBV9 with TRBJ1-2, with 8 positions matching TRBD1. Germline V CDR1 and CDR2: SGDLS, YYNGEE. The V and J ends lost 0 bases and 4 bases, in that order; junction bases with no gene match: 2. The CDR3 is made up of 14 amino acids. The CDR3 coding sequence is TGTGCCAGCAGCGTAGCTACAGGGGGCTATGGCTACACCTTC. Residues: CASSVATGGYGYTF.